The 3 T cell receptor beta chains below come from one sample, sequenced in a study of blood T cell repertoires in COVID-19. Some clones are missing from TCRdb's copy, which holds only in-frame ones; the method was immunoSEQ multiplex PCR. Here the sample spans 200,000 to 250,000 clones, under 90% being singletons. The sample taken for sequencing was PBMCs or T cells enriched from blood (not recorded which). These receptors originate from a woman aged 60 to 75 who had recovered from COVID-19.

This clone was found a few times. The J gene is TRBJ1-2, the V gene TRBV10-3, with a possible D match to TRBD1 (6 bases). The CDR3 contains 17 residues. V shed 2 bases and J shed 1 base, with 17 bases lying between them. CDR1 and CDR2 from the germline V gene are ENHRY and SYGVKD. CDR3 sequence: CAISETQGRGDNYGYTF. Here the CDR3 DNA reads TGTGCCATCAGTGAGACACAGGGACGTGGGGATAACTATGGCTACACCTTC.

The genes are TRBV28 and TRBJ1-6; 8 bases are shared with TRBD1. Germline loops: CDR1 MDHEN, CDR2 SYDVKM. This CDR3 has 14 amino acids. Germline trimming cut 7 bases from V and 8 bases from J; bases unmatched to any gene: 7. The CDR3 DNA reads TGTGCCAGCACCGTAGGACAGGGTTATTCACCCCTCCACTTT. Residues: CASTVGQGYSPLHF.

The V gene is TRBV4-1, the J gene TRBJ2-1; 7 positions agree with TRBD2. Germline V gene lookup returns CDR1 MGHRA and CDR2 YSYEKL. The CDR3 runs to 17 residues. After removal of 2 bases from V and 4 bases from J, the junction contained 11 bases not matched to a gene. CDR3 loop: CASSQSPPAGKYNEQFF. The CDR3 DNA reads TGCGCCAGCAGCCAAAGCCCCCCAGCGGGAAAATACAATGAGCAGTTCTTC.